This T cell receptor beta chain was identified during a study of CD8 T cells in Susac syndrome. The wider study: When their blood was taken, patients with Susac syndrome were therapy-naive, taking corticosteroids, or taking intravenous immunoglobulin alone.

This CDR3 region has 12 residues. V was cut by 2 bases and J by 4 bases, with 5 bases left in between. Roughly 0.5 to 1 ug RNA was reverse transcribed with random hexamers. By means of immunoSEQ multiplex PCR, TCR beta CDR3 spanning 54 Vbeta and 13 Jbeta underwent amplification. TCRdb reanalysed the immunoSEQ multiplex PCR reads using MiXCR and keeps one entry per CDR3 protein. The sample lists more than 100,000 distinct CDR3 sequences; nearly 96% were seen once. The sequenced sample consisted of CD4+ T cells from PBMCs. The clonotype comes from a human donor with Susac syndrome. V usage is TRBV12-3 or TRBV12-4 and J usage is TRBJ1-1; no definite D call. As DNA, the CDR3 is TGTGCCAGCAGTTTACACCTCACTGAAGCTTTCTTT. Its protein is CASSLHLTEAFF.